A single sample is the source of the 17 T cell receptor beta chains below, sequenced in a study of blood T cell repertoires in COVID-19. The method was immunoSEQ multiplex PCR; TCRdb's version includes in-frame clones alone and lacks a portion of them. Of roughly 350,000 clones detected, 75% to 90% appear once; the ten largest clones hold roughly 6%. Material for sequencing was peripheral blood. Source of these receptors: a woman aged 45-59 years with COVID-19, enrolled during active disease.

V usage is TRBV7-2 and J usage is TRBJ2-1; 10 bases agree with TRBD2. CDR1 and CDR2 (germline): SGHTA, FQGNSA. The CDR3 extends over 15 amino acids. The V and J ends lost 3 bases and 7 bases, in that order; junction bases with no gene match: 6. The CDR3 protein is CASSLSGRARNEQFF. The CDR3 DNA reads as TGTGCCAGCAGCTTGAGCGGGAGGGCCCGAAATGAGCAGTTCTTC.

The gene calls are TRBV6-5 and TRBJ1-1; TRBD1 matches at 8 bases. Germline CDR1 is MNHEY and CDR2 is SVGAGI. The CDR3 has 14 amino acids. V was clipped by 5 bases and J by 6 bases; unmatched bases: 8. The CDR3 coding sequence is TGTGCCAGCAGTCGACAGGGGCCTAGGGCTGAAGCTTTCTTT. This gives the protein CASSRQGPRAEAFF.

V gene TRBV7-9 combines with J gene TRBJ1-1; no clear D gene. Germline lookup yields CDR1 SEHNR and CDR2 FQNEAQ (reference sequence). This CDR3 is 16 amino acids long. Trimming pared 2 bases from V and 5 bases from J, leaving 18 bases between. The CDR3 region has the DNA TGTGCCAGCAGCTTATCGGCTTCGGGAGGGTTGACTGAAGCTTTCTTT. This encodes CASSLSASGGLTEAFF.

This clone was observed once. The chain uses TRBV3-1 (or the pseudogene TRBV3-2) and TRBJ1-1, with D uncertain. Per germline, CDR1 LGHDT and CDR2 YNNKEL (reference sequence). This CDR3 region has 14 residues. The V end was cut by 4 bases, the J end by 1 base, with 10 bases between. CDR3 in amino acids: CASSRFEGNTEAFF. CDR3 bases: TGTGCCAGCAGCCGATTTGAGGGGAACACTGAAGCTTTCTTT.

The chain carries TRBV13 and TRBJ2-4, with 7 bases that match TRBD2. The germline gives CDR1 PRHDT, CDR2 FYEKMQ (reference sequence). V gave up 5 bases and J gave up 0 bases; unmatched junction bases: 10. The CDR3 is 17 amino acids. DNA for the CDR3: TGTGCCAGCAGCCCCGGGGGGTCCTTGAAAGCCAAAAACATTCAGTACTTC. It codes for CASSPGGSLKAKNIQYF.

The table lists this clone with many counts. The V call is TRBV19, the J call TRBJ2-7, with D uncertain. With 3 bases removed from V and 0 bases from J, the gap between germline ends came to 6 bases. Germline CDR1 reads LNHDA; CDR2 reads SQIVND (reference sequence). The CDR3 spans 13 residues. The DNA of the CDR3 is TGTGCCAGTAGTATGGAGAGCTCCTACGAGCAGTACTTC. Translating it yields CASSMESSYEQYF.

This clone was counted once. The chain joins TRBV29-1 to TRBJ2-5; 16 nucleotides match TRBD2. J gave up 4 bases and V 4 bases, and 6 bases lay outside the gene matches. The CDR3 contains 16 residues. Germline CDR1 is SQVTM and CDR2 is ANQGSEA. The CDR3 here is CSVAGTSGRAGETQYF. CDR3 DNA sequence: TGCAGCGTTGCCGGGACTAGCGGGAGGGCGGGAGAGACCCAGTACTTC.

In DNA, the CDR3 is TGTGCCAGCAGCTTAAATTCGGGGGGGGGCGAAAAACTGTTTTTT. Amino acids: CASSLNSGGGEKLFF. The rearrangement joins TRBV7-6 to TRBJ1-4, with D perhaps matching TRBD1 (6 bases). The germline V gene encodes CDR1 SGHVS and CDR2 FNYEAQ. The length of the CDR3 is 15 residues. The ends were cut back, 2 bases at V and 8 bases at J, with 15 bases in the middle.

The chain links TRBV7-2 to TRBJ2-4, with no clear D. Trimming took 1 base from V and 8 from J, leaving 12 bases between them. The CDR3 is 14 amino acids. The germline V gene encodes CDR1 SGHTA and CDR2 FQGNSA. CDR3 sequence: CASSLDGGEDIQYF. In DNA, the CDR3 is TGTGCCAGCAGCTTAGACGGCGGTGAGGACATTCAGTACTTC.

This clone was counted once. The chain combines TRBV19 with TRBJ2-5; 7 bases map to TRBD2. The V gene's germline CDR1 is LNHDA and CDR2 SQIVND (reference sequence). The CDR3 is 16 amino acids. The V gene end was trimmed by 2 bases and the J gene end by 3 bases; junction bases not matched to a gene: 9. The CDR3 loop is CASSIWGVAGEETQYF. The CDR3 coding sequence is TGTGCCAGTAGTATATGGGGGGTTGCGGGAGAAGAGACCCAGTACTTC.

The chain combines TRBV29-1 with TRBJ1-3; tentatively, D is TRBD1 (6 bases). The V end was cut by 0 bases, the J end by 0 bases, with 9 bases between. Per the germline V gene, CDR1 is SQVTM and CDR2 is ANQGSEA. The CDR3 totals 15 residues. Here the CDR3 DNA reads TGCAGCGTTGAAGATTTAGGGGGCTCTGGAAACACCATATATTTT. It is translated as CSVEDLGGSGNTIYF.

The V call is TRBV6-5, the J call TRBJ1-1; tentatively, D is TRBD1 (5 bases). CDR3 length: 14 residues. V was trimmed by 6 bases and J by 0 bases, leaving 11 bases between them. Per the germline V gene, CDR1 is MNHEY and CDR2 is SVGAGI. CDR3 amino acids: CASRQGLMNTEAFF. CDR3 DNA: TGTGCCAGCAGGCAGGGACTGATGAACACTGAAGCTTTCTTT.

V gene TRBV25-1 combines with J gene TRBJ2-7, with TRBD2 identical over 8 bases. The germline gives CDR1 MGHDK, CDR2 SYGVNS. The CDR3 length is 16 residues. Germline trimming cut 0 bases from V and 12 bases from J; bases unmatched to any gene: 16. The CDR3 DNA follows: TGTGCCAGCAGTGAATACCTGGGCCCTACCCAGCGGGAGTTGTACTTC. Translating it yields CASSEYLGPTQRELYF.

In its sample, this clone was seen once. The CDR3 here is CASSLVGGGGYNEQFF. The DNA of the CDR3 is TGTGCCAGCAGCTTAGTCGGTGGAGGCGGCTACAATGAGCAGTTCTTC. V and J are TRBV7-9 and TRBJ2-1; TRBD2 is a possible D gene (5 bases). Per germline, CDR1 SEHNR and CDR2 FQNEAQ (reference sequence). This CDR3 spans 16 amino acids. V shed 1 base and J shed 3 bases, with 13 bases lying between them.

V usage is TRBV13 and J usage is TRBJ2-2, with 11 bases matching TRBD1. V was clipped by 10 bases and J by 4 bases; unmatched bases: 11. The CDR3 spans 16 residues. CDR1 PRHDT and CDR2 FYEKMQ come from the germline V gene (reference sequence). The CDR3 spells CATTLWGTGGTGELFF. DNA for the CDR3: TGTGCCACTACTCTCTGGGGGACAGGGGGCACCGGGGAGCTGTTTTTT.

In this sample, this clone turned up a few times. The gene calls are TRBV2 and TRBJ2-7, with D perhaps TRBD1 (5 bases). The ends were cut back, 6 bases at V and 6 bases at J, with 18 bases in the middle. This CDR3 spans 14 amino acids. CDR1 SNHLY and CDR2 FYNNEI come from the germline V gene. In DNA, the CDR3 is TGTGCCAGCAGAGATCCCTGGGGCGCATCCGAGCAGTACTTC. It encodes CASRDPWGASEQYF.

This chain uses TRBV14 with TRBJ2-7; TRBD1 aligns across 10 bases. With V trimmed by 3 bases and J by 3 bases, 8 bases remained unmatched. The CDR3 is 16 residues long. Looked up from germline, CDR1 is SGHDN and CDR2 is FVKESK. The CDR3 coding sequence is TGTGCCAGCAGCCAGGGGGGGACAGGGGCCGTCTACGAGCAGTACTTC. This translates into CASSQGGTGAVYEQYF.